Reported below is one T cell receptor beta chain. TCRdb's table, derived via immunoSEQ multiplex PCR, lists solely in-frame clones and lacks some. The sample contains fewer than 1.4 million clones, 75% to 80% of which appear only once. The data are from a study of shared clonotypes between healthy human individuals. Adult donors, all healthy and HIV-negative, had no recent acute infections or vaccinations. Every contributor of samples was a Caucasian grown-up residing in Nashville, Tennessee. CDR1 and CDR2 (germline): SGHTS, YDEGEE. The trim removed 3 bases at V and 6 bases at J, leaving 3 bases unmatched. This CDR3 contains 13 residues.

Sequencing was carried out using memory CD4+ T cells from PBMCs. As to subset: CD45RA-negative fraction. The genes are TRBV5-8 and TRBJ2-7, with 10 bases lining up with TRBD1. The sequence was obtained from a man between 18 and 35 years old in good health. Some clones in this sample may be carry-over from other donors' samples. The CDR3 coding sequence is TGTGCCAGCAGCTCTCGGACAGGGGGCGAGCAGTACTTC. Translated, it gives CASSSRTGGEQYF.